The 14 T cell receptor beta chains presented below share a single source sample, sequenced in a study of metastatic and nonmetastatic thyroid tumors. No patient had received any treatment before thyroid surgery. Using MiXCR, TCRdb re-called clones from the PCR reads. The sample records around 31,000 clones, about 15% being singletons. The sequenced sample consisted of blood. These receptors were obtained from a male donor with papillary thyroid cancer or a benign thyroid nodule (not recorded which). Some clones in this sample may be carry-over from other donors' samples.

This clone came up many times. The chain uses TRBV20-1 and TRBJ1-1; perhaps TRBD1 as D (5 bases). Trimming left V 7 bases short and J 5 bases short, with 17 bases between. The length of the CDR3 is 13 residues. CDR1 and CDR2 (germline): DFQATT, SNEGSKA (reference sequence). In nucleotides, the CDR3 is TGCAGTGTACCCGGGCGGGGGGGGACTGAAGCTTTCTTT. Translated: CSVPGRGGTEAFF.

This clone is termed medium-sized. The rearrangement uses TRBV7-6 and TRBJ2-5; tentative D call: TRBD2 (5 bases). Germline V gives CDR1 SGHVS, CDR2 FNYEAQ. This CDR3 has 11 amino acids. V shed 4 bases and J shed 5 bases, with 5 bases lying between them. This CDR3 is CASSSGETQYF. In nucleotides, the CDR3 is TGTGCCAGCAGCTCGGGGGAGACCCAGTACTTC.

This clone has ten or more counts. V gene TRBV25-1 combines with J gene TRBJ2-7; 7 bases are shared with TRBD1. Germline trimming cut 4 bases from V and 5 bases from J; bases unmatched to any gene: 5. There are 13 residues in the CDR3. In germline, CDR1 is MGHDK, CDR2 SYGVNS. The CDR3 loop reads CASSGGGFHEQYF. The DNA of the CDR3 is TGTGCCAGCAGTGGAGGGGGCTTCCACGAGCAGTACTTC.

At least ten counts were recorded for this clone. This sequence joins TRBV7-9 and TRBJ1-2, with D possibly being TRBD1 (5 bases). CDR1 is SEHNR and CDR2 is FQNEAQ in the germline V gene (reference sequence). V was clipped by 2 bases and J by 4 bases, with 11 bases between them. The CDR3 has 14 amino acids. CDR3 nucleotide sequence: TGTGCCAGCAGCTTATCTGGGGGGGGCTATGGCTACACCTTC. This gives the protein CASSLSGGGYGYTF.

This clone was seen at least ten times. The genes are TRBV10-3 and TRBJ2-7; tentative D call: TRBD2 (5 bases). The CDR3 is 12 amino acids. Germline values: CDR1 ENHRY, CDR2 SYGVKD. V dropped 10 bases and J dropped 3 bases, with 13 bases sitting between them. CDR3 sequence reads: CATHGGVYEQYF. The CDR3 bases are TGTGCCACTCACGGAGGAGTCTACGAGCAGTACTTC.

This clone was seen at least ten times. The J gene is TRBJ2-5, the V gene TRBV20-1; TRBD2 aligns across 10 bases. This CDR3 has 16 residues. Germline V gives CDR1 DFQATT, CDR2 SNEGSKA (reference sequence). The V and J ends lost 3 bases and 2 bases, in that order; junction bases with no gene match: 9. DNA for the CDR3: TGCAGTGCTAGCACCGGGACTAGCGCACGACAAGAGACCCAGTACTTC. It translates to CSASTGTSARQETQYF.

At least ten counts were recorded for this clone. The chain uses TRBV18 and TRBJ2-5; tentative D call: TRBD2 (5 bases). This CDR3 contains 14 residues. The germline V gene encodes CDR1 KGHSH and CDR2 LQKENI. V was shortened by 0 bases and J by 5 bases, with 10 bases between the two germline ends. The CDR3 is CASSPPAGRETQYF. The CDR3 DNA reads as TGTGCCAGCTCACCACCGGCGGGTCGGGAGACCCAGTACTTC.

The chain uses TRBV12-3 or TRBV12-4 and TRBJ2-1, with TRBD1 matching 7 bases. Germline trimming cut 10 bases from V and 2 bases from J; bases unmatched to any gene: 11. This CDR3 is built from 15 residues. The CDR3 bases are TGTGCCACCTTTTCAACAGGGGCCCCCTACAATGAGCAGTTCTTC. Translated: CATFSTGAPYNEQFF.

In its sample, this clone was seen many times. The chain carries TRBV20-1 and TRBJ2-2; TRBD2 aligns across 10 bases. Per the germline V gene, CDR1 is DFQATT and CDR2 is SNEGSKA (reference sequence). The CDR3 totals 17 residues. Trimming cost V 3 bases and J 4 bases; bases outside gene matches: 11. CDR3 protein: CSASSLAGVSGTGELFF. CDR3 DNA sequence: TGCAGTGCTAGTAGTCTAGCGGGAGTCTCGGGCACCGGGGAGCTGTTTTTT.

On this clone: The junction departs from germline at one end; a sequencing error may be responsible. This chain links TRBV7-3 with TRBJ2-7; D might be TRBD1 (6 bases). The CDR3 loop spans 12 amino acids. Germline V gene lookup returns CDR1 SGHTA and CDR2 FQGTGA. For the CDR3, the DNA is TGTCCCAGCAGCTTCAGGGGCTACGAGCAGTACTTC. Protein product: CPSSFRGYEQYF.

In its sample, this clone was seen many times. Germline is not matched at one junction end, which may reflect a read error. V gene TRBV6-1 combines with J gene TRBJ2-7; no clear D. CDR1 and CDR2 (germline): MNHNS, SASEGT. CDR3 length: 15 residues. The chain's CDR3 is CASGEQNIEAYEQYF. In DNA, the CDR3 is TGTGCCAGCGGTGAACAAAACATAGAGGCTTACGAGCAGTACTTC.

This clone came up many times. The J gene is TRBJ1-4, the V gene TRBV19; D remains ambiguous. Trimming pared 5 bases from V and 2 bases from J, leaving 9 bases between. CDR1 LNHDA and CDR2 SQIVND come from the germline V gene (reference sequence). The CDR3 is 14 amino acids. The CDR3 reads CASSPELTNEKLFF. In DNA form, the CDR3 reads TGTGCCAGTAGTCCTGAGTTGACTAATGAAAAACTGTTTTTT.

This clone was picked up many times. The V and J genes are TRBV3-1 and TRBJ2-4; D gene unclear. Germline loops: CDR1 LGHDT, CDR2 YNNKEL (reference sequence). The V end was cut by 0 bases, the J end by 13 bases, with 13 bases between. The CDR3 loop spans 13 amino acids. In nucleotides, the CDR3 is TGTGCCAGCAGCCAAGATACAGCCCTTGCCCAGTACTTC. Protein sequence: CASSQDTALAQYF.

This clone has just a few counts. The chain recombines TRBV7-9 with TRBJ2-7, with 7 bases matching TRBD1. The germline V gene encodes CDR1 SEHNR and CDR2 FQNEAQ (reference sequence). The CDR3 is 15 amino acids. The V and J ends lost 0 bases and 9 bases, in that order; junction bases with no gene match: 11. Here the CDR3 DNA reads TGTGCCAGCAGCTTAGCGTGGTCAGGGGGTCAAGGGCAGTACTTC. It yields the protein CASSLAWSGGQGQYF.